This TCR beta chain was documented in a study of blood T cell repertoires in COVID-19. About the research overall: Researchers got acute and convalescent COVID-19 samples from the United States, Italy and Spain.

In the original analysis: Scientists estimated how many nucleated cells there were by amplifying reference gene primers. Using immunoSEQ multiplex PCR, the repertoire was profiled, and TCRdb retains in-frame clones only, with some absent. V and J calls and clone size are those listed in that table; D and trimming were worked out from the DNA. The sample contains around 200,000 clones, more than 75% of which appear only once. Across over 20 US areas, participants ranged in age from about 18 to 90 years. Assignment of participants to cohorts was predicated upon participant-reported clinical history. CDR3 length: 15 amino acids. The ends were cut back, 4 bases at V and 7 bases at J, with 14 bases in the middle. CDR1 is MNHEY, CDR2 SMNVEV, per germline (reference sequence). A single count supports this clone.

The specimen was PBMCs or T cells enriched from blood (not recorded which). The V gene is TRBV27, the J gene TRBJ1-6, with a weak D call TRBD1 (6 bases). This clonotype originated in a woman in her thirties or forties with acute COVID-19. CDR3 coding DNA: TGTGCCAGCAGTTCAAATGACAGGCGGAATTCACCCCTCCACTTT. Residues: CASSSNDRRNSPLHF.